The subject of this entry is one T cell receptor beta chain. Its specificity is not known. Sequenced by immunoSEQ multiplex PCR; TCRdb stores in-frame clones only, minus some. The table has over 45,000 clones, under 90% seen once. This sample is drawn from a study of memory CD4+ T cells and cytomegalovirus serostatus. Study overall: Donors were healthy Belgian adults, 8 to 10 CMV seropositive and about two dozen seronegative.

The sort gate was single viable CD3+CD4+CD8-CD45RO+ cells for memory CD4+ T cells. General study points: Repertoires predicted CMV serostatus with median bootstrapped AUC of 0.95.

The sequence came from an adult in good health and CMV-seronegative. Some clones in this sample may be carry-over from other donors' samples. Sequenced material: memory CD4+ T cells from blood.

CDR3 region: CASSPFKEMYGYTF. CDR3 coding DNA: TGCGCCAGCAGCCCCTTCAAGGAAATGTATGGCTACACCTTC. The gene calls are TRBV5-1 and TRBJ1-2; D gene unclear. Trimming took 4 bases from V and 5 from J, leaving 15 bases between them. The CDR3 has 14 residues. Germline loops: CDR1 SGHRS, CDR2 YFSETQ.